This T cell receptor (beta chain) was recorded in a study of blood T cell repertoires in COVID-19. Across the whole study: Samples of COVID-19 (acute and convalescent) were obtained from the United States, Italy and Spain. Sample material is recorded as cDNA or gDNA derived from T cells, B-cell-depleted T cells, or PBMCs.

Study processing details: Amplification from reference gene primers served as the basis for estimated nucleated cell counts. The assay was immunoSEQ multiplex PCR, and TCRdb's table has in-frame clones only and misses some. The V and J calls and clone size are taken from that table; D and trimming were inferred from the DNA. The data contain about 230,000 clones, around 86% of them singletons. The CDR3 consists of 14 residues. Germline loops: CDR1 SGHTA, CDR2 FQGNSA. Trimming removed 0 bases at V and 6 bases at J, with 9 bases between. It was during active infection that Seattle patients were enrolled and then longitudinally followed.

Specimen: peripheral blood. The J gene is TRBJ2-1, the V gene TRBV7-2; D not certain. The source of this sequence is a man in his fifties or sixties with COVID-19, enrolled during active disease. For the CDR3, the DNA is TGTGCCAGCAGCTTAGCGCGTAACGTCAATGAGCAGTTCTTC. Translation gives CASSLARNVNEQFF.